The sequence of this T cell receptor (beta chain) was determined in a study of cytomegalovirus exposure and HLA in healthy donors. CDR3 size: 14 residues. CDR1 SEHNR and CDR2 FQNEAQ come from the germline V gene (reference sequence). Between the trimmed V and J ends, which lost 9 bases and 2 bases, there was a span of 17 bases. In regard to this clone: Antigen specificity is unknown.

PCR employed 60 Vbeta and 13 Jbeta primers. In the source study's methods: A later analysis counted roughly 74 million unique TCR beta chains, around 10 million shared. TCRdb's table, derived via immunoSEQ multiplex PCR, lists solely in-frame clones and lacks some. D and trimming come from the DNA, and the V and J calls and clone size come from that table. The data contain about 140,000 clones, around 10% of them singletons. Study-level points and caveats: There were reportedly fewer N-insertions in an Asian-associated ancestry cluster than the roughly 700-donor mean, in a later analysis. The study found most TCR sequences rare, yet found some public TCRs in many donors. Some V segments, including TRBV6-2 and TRBV6-3, were excluded as indistinguishable.

The specimen was PBMCs. The V gene is TRBV7-9, the J gene TRBJ2-7; TRBD1 is a possible D gene (5 bases). The source of this sequence is a woman between 35 and 50 years old in good health and CMV-seropositive. CDR3: CASAYPDRTYEQYF. DNA of the CDR3: TGTGCCAGTGCCTATCCTGACAGAACCTACGAGCAGTACTTC.